This T cell receptor beta chain was documented in a study of cytomegalovirus exposure and HLA in healthy donors. Study-wide background: Earlier, 150 million to 200 million T cells were analyzed, and around 100 million unique TCR beta sequences were found among them. Caucasian-associated ancestry cluster membership applied to 75% to 85% of approximately 400 genotyped donors.

The CDR3 spans 14 residues. Germline-derived CDR1 and CDR2 are SGHDT and YYEEEE. V lost 0 bases and J lost 9, with 13 bases in between. In the PCR, 60 Vbeta and 13 Jbeta primers were used. The table came from immunoSEQ multiplex PCR; TCRdb's copy has only in-frame clones and leaves some out. The sample contains 130,000 to 150,000 clones, more than 70% of which appear only once. In regard to this clone: The antigen is not known.

General study points: Donor immune exposure was known only as CMV serostatus. Earlier results showed most TCR beta V segments being productive about 90% or about 30% of the time.

The chain links TRBV5-6 to TRBJ1-5, with D maybe TRBD1 (6 bases). This TCR was sampled from a woman aged 40 to 50 in good health and CMV-seronegative. Sequencing was performed on PBMCs. This CDR3 is CASSLDGGGGPQHF. The CDR3 bases are TGTGCCAGCAGCTTGGACGGGGGCGGGGGGCCCCAGCATTTT.